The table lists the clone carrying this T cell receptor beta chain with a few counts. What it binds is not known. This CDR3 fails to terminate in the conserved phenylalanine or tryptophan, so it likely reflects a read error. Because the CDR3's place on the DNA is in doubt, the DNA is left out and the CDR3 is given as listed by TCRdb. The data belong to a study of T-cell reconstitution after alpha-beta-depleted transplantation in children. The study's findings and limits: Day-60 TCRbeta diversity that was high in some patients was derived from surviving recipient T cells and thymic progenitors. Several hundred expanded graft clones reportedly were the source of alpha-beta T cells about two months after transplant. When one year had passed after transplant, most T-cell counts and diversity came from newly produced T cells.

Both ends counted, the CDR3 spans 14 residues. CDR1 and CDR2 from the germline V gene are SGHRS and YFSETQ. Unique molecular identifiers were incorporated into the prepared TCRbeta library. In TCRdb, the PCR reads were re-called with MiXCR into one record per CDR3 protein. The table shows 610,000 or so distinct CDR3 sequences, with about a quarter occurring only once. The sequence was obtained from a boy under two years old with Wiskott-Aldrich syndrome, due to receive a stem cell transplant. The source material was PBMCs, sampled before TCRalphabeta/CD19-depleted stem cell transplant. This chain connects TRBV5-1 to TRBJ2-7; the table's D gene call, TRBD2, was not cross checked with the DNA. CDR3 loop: CASSPGRPGLAGGA.